One sample yielded the 24 T cell receptor beta chains listed below, sequenced in a study of blood T cell repertoires in COVID-19. Sequenced by immunoSEQ multiplex PCR; TCRdb stores in-frame clones only, minus some. The sample shows fewer than 50,000 clones, roughly 78% of them seen only once. Sequencing was carried out using peripheral blood. These TCRs come from an elderly man with active or convalescent COVID-19.

The rearrangement uses TRBV3-1 (or the pseudogene TRBV3-2) and TRBJ2-3, with D possibly being TRBD2 (5 bases). The CDR3 covers 13 residues. Germline CDR1 and CDR2: LGHDT and YNNKEL (reference sequence). Between the trimmed V and J ends, which lost 2 bases and 6 bases, there was a span of 9 bases. This CDR3 is CASSQFLADTQYF. The CDR3 bases are TGTGCCAGCAGCCAATTTTTAGCGGATACGCAGTATTTT.

This sequence joins TRBV2 and TRBJ1-6; D is uncertain. The V end lost 4 bases, the J end lost 18 bases, and 13 bases lay between the germline ends. Per germline, CDR1 SNHLY and CDR2 FYNNEI. The CDR3 loop spans 11 amino acids. CDR3 DNA: TGTGCCAGCAGTGTCCGTGGTATCTACCACTTT. Translating gives CASSVRGIYHF.

The genes are TRBV5-8 and TRBJ2-3; D perhaps matches TRBD1 (6 bases). V lost 0 bases, J lost 4 bases, and 12 bases lay in between. The CDR3 runs to 15 residues. CDR1 is SGHTS and CDR2 is YDEGEE in the germline V gene. The CDR3 DNA is TGTGCCAGCAGCTTGGTACAGGGCACGGCAGATACGCAGTATTTT. The encoded protein is CASSLVQGTADTQYF.

This clone was recorded a few times. This chain connects TRBV7-8 to TRBJ1-2, with D possibly being TRBD1 (6 bases). Trimming removed 7 bases from V and 4 bases from J, with 19 bases in between. CDR3 size: 15 residues. Germline V gene sequence: CDR1 SGHVS, CDR2 FQNEAQ. CDR3 nucleotide sequence: TGTGCCAGCACCCCTTCTAAGGGGGTTAGCTATGGCTACACCTTC. This translates into CASTPSKGVSYGYTF.

The sample holds one count of this clone. V and J are TRBV7-6 and TRBJ1-1, with a possible D match to TRBD1 (5 bases). CDR3 length equals 15 residues. Trimming pared 2 bases from V and 0 bases from J, leaving 10 bases between. Germline CDR1 is SGHVS and CDR2 is FNYEAQ. CDR3 sequence reads: CASSLQGTMNTEAFF. CDR3 sequence (DNA): TGTGCCAGCAGCTTACAGGGTACAATGAACACTGAAGCTTTCTTT.

The V and J genes are TRBV27 and TRBJ2-2; 8 nucleotides agree with TRBD2. V lost 3 bases, J lost 5 bases, and 5 bases stayed unmatched. The germline V gene has CDR1 MNHEY and CDR2 SMNVEV (reference sequence). The CDR3 contains 15 residues. DNA for the CDR3: TGTGCCAGCAGTTTCGGGGGGGCAGGGACCGGGGAGCTGTTTTTT. It specifies CASSFGGAGTGELFF.

The DNA of the CDR3 is TGTGCCAGCAGCACACCGACTAGCGGGGGGGCCGCTGAGCAGTTCTTC. It specifies CASSTPTSGGAAEQFF. V and J are TRBV7-3 and TRBJ2-1, with TRBD2 matching over 14 bases. Germline V gene data show CDR1 as SGHTA and CDR2 as FQGTGA. V was clipped by 5 bases and J by 9 bases; unmatched bases: 9. The CDR3 sequence is 16 residues long.

This rearrangement joins TRBV28 to TRBJ2-7; 12 bases are shared with TRBD1. Germline V CDR1 and CDR2: MDHEN, SYDVKM. V lost 5 bases and J lost 5; bases outside the gene matches: 10. The CDR3 has 16 amino acids. The CDR3 region is CASSPPGQGAKDEQYF. The CDR3, as DNA: TGTGCCAGCAGTCCCCCGGGACAGGGGGCAAAGGACGAGCAGTACTTC.

The V call is TRBV2, the J call TRBJ1-1, with D possibly TRBD1 on 5 matching bases. This CDR3 is 13 amino acids long. Per germline, CDR1 SNHLY and CDR2 FYNNEI. V gave up 6 bases and J gave up 1 base, with 9 bases separating them. The CDR3 spells CASSRVANTEAFF. Here the CDR3 DNA reads TGTGCCAGCAGCAGGGTTGCGAACACTGAAGCTTTCTTT.

This clone was seen a few times. The chain recombines TRBV27 with TRBJ2-7, with 11 bases lining up with TRBD1. CDR3 length: 15 residues. After removal of 5 bases from V and 5 bases from J, the junction contained 8 bases not matched to a gene. Germline loops: CDR1 MNHEY, CDR2 SMNVEV (reference sequence). This chain's CDR3 is CASSPGTGGSNEQYF. The CDR3 coding sequence is TGTGCCAGCAGTCCTGGGACAGGGGGAAGTAACGAGCAGTACTTC.

This clone was seen only a few times. V and J are TRBV7-6 and TRBJ2-3; maybe TRBD2 (7 bases). Looked up from germline, CDR1 is SGHVS and CDR2 is FNYEAQ. The CDR3 is 16 residues long. Trimming removed 3 bases from V and 5 bases from J, with 18 bases in between. Written as DNA, the CDR3 is TGTGCCAGCAGCTTGGGGTTAGGGGGGGCCGGAGATACGCAGTATTTT. Amino acids: CASSLGLGGAGDTQYF.

V usage is TRBV6-5 and J usage is TRBJ2-3; perhaps TRBD1 as D (5 bases). There are 13 residues in the CDR3. CDR1 MNHEY and CDR2 SVGAGI come from the germline V gene. V was shortened by 8 bases and J by 0 bases, with 9 bases between the two germline ends. CDR3 DNA sequence: TGTGCCAGCCGACAGCCAAGCACAGATACGCAGTATTTT. Translating gives CASRQPSTDTQYF.

The chain uses TRBV28 and TRBJ1-5; D may be TRBD1 (5 bases). The CDR3 has 13 amino acids. The V gene lost 6 bases and the J gene lost 4 bases, with 10 bases spanning the gap. Germline V gene lookup returns CDR1 MDHEN and CDR2 SYDVKM. CDR3 protein: CASSSGGNQPQHF. The CDR3 bases are TGTGCCAGCAGCAGCGGGGGAAATCAGCCCCAGCATTTT.

The J gene is TRBJ2-1, the V gene TRBV5-1, with 14 bases identical to TRBD2. Germline trimming cut 6 bases from V and 7 bases from J; bases unmatched to any gene: 3. Germline loops: CDR1 SGHRS, CDR2 YFSETQ. This CDR3 has 14 amino acids. The CDR3 protein is CASKRTSGGNEQFF. The CDR3 DNA is TGCGCCAGCAAGAGGACTAGCGGGGGGAATGAGCAGTTCTTC.

The chain uses TRBV28 and TRBJ2-7; D is unclear. Germline loops: CDR1 MDHEN, CDR2 SYDVKM. Trimming shortened V by 3 bases and J by 3 bases, and 12 bases separated the two germline ends. The CDR3 contains 14 residues. The CDR3 loop reads CASSLSGSRYEQYF. CDR3 nucleotides: TGTGCCAGCAGTTTGTCAGGATCGCGCTACGAGCAGTACTTC.

This rearrangement joins TRBV25-1 to TRBJ1-1; 8 bases match TRBD1. CDR3 length: 17 amino acids. Losses at the gene ends were 1 base for V and 3 bases for J; bases not matched to a gene: 10. CDR1 is MGHDK and CDR2 is SYGVNS in the germline V gene. The CDR3 here is CASSELVSGGEYTEAFF. DNA of the CDR3: TGTGCCAGCAGTGAATTAGTGTCAGGGGGCGAGTACACTGAAGCTTTCTTT. The full variable domain, with the rest looked up from reference TRBV25-1 and TRBJ1-1, is EADIYQTPRYLVIGTGKKITLECSQTMGHDKMYWYQQDPGMELHLIHYSYGVNSTEKGDLSSESTVSRIRTEHFPLTLESARPSHTSQYLCASSELVSGGEYTEAFFGQGTRLTVV.

This chain links TRBV4-2 with TRBJ2-1; 10 bases map to TRBD2. V was clipped by 4 bases and J by 2 bases; unmatched bases: 2. The germline V gene has CDR1 LGHNA and CDR2 YNFKEQ. The CDR3 spans 15 residues. CDR3 sequence: CASSLAGGPYNEQFF. The DNA for the CDR3 is TGTGCCAGCAGCCTAGCGGGGGGCCCCTACAATGAGCAGTTCTTC.

This clone was counted once. The chain employs TRBV5-8 and TRBJ2-1; 8 bases are shared with TRBD2. This CDR3 contains 15 residues. Looked up from germline, CDR1 is SGHTS and CDR2 is YDEGEE. J gave up 3 bases and V 4 bases, and 6 bases lay outside the gene matches. The CDR3 here is CASSPGGGYYNEQFF. CDR3 bases: TGTGCCAGCAGCCCCGGGGGGGGTTACTACAATGAGCAGTTCTTC.

The V gene is TRBV15, the J gene TRBJ2-3; 10 bases are a match to TRBD2. V dropped 3 bases and J dropped 6; count of bases not matched to a gene: 6. This CDR3 comprises 15 residues. CDR1 is LNHNV and CDR2 is YYDKDF in the germline V gene (reference sequence). CDR3 bases: TGTGCCACCAGCAGTGGACTAGCGGTGGCGGATACGCAGTATTTT. Translation gives CATSSGLAVADTQYF.

The genes are TRBV29-1 and TRBJ2-5, with D maybe TRBD2 (5 bases). The CDR3 loop spans 14 amino acids. V was shortened by 5 bases and J by 5 bases, with 18 bases between the two germline ends. Germline V lookup: CDR1 SQVTM, CDR2 ANQGSEA. The chain's CDR3 is CSVQNLADRETQYF. The CDR3, as DNA: TGCAGCGTTCAAAATCTAGCCGATCGGGAGACCCAGTACTTC.

The chain links TRBV5-4 to TRBJ1-2; 9 bases align to TRBD1. Germline V gene lookup returns CDR1 SGHNT and CDR2 YYREEE (reference sequence). This CDR3 has 14 amino acids. Trimming took 4 bases from V and 4 from J; bases not matched to a gene: 5. The CDR3 region has the DNA TGTGCCAGCAGCCCTGGACAGGGGACCTATGGCTACACCTTC. Its protein product is CASSPGQGTYGYTF.

The rearrangement joins TRBV28 to TRBJ1-6, with 7 bases lining up with TRBD1. Per the germline V gene, CDR1 is MDHEN and CDR2 is SYDVKM. V was pared by 7 bases and J by 7 bases, with 4 bases of the junction left unmatched. CDR3 size: 13 residues. The CDR3 sequence is CASTRDSNSPLHF. As DNA, the CDR3 is TGTGCCAGCACTAGGGACAGCAATTCACCCCTCCACTTT.

This clone was detected only a few times. The chain carries TRBV27 and TRBJ1-6; the D gene is possibly TRBD1 (5 bases). CDR3 length equals 18 residues. Trimming cost V 6 bases and J 0 bases, with 18 bases left between them. The V gene's germline CDR1 is MNHEY and CDR2 SMNVEV (reference sequence). CDR3 sequence (DNA): TGTGCCAGCAGAAAGTCCGGGACTGATACCTCCTATAATTCACCCCTCCACTTT. As protein: CASRKSGTDTSYNSPLHF.

The J gene is TRBJ2-5, the V gene TRBV27; 9 bases map to TRBD2. The CDR3 loop spans 21 amino acids. Germline values: CDR1 MNHEY, CDR2 SMNVEV (reference sequence). Losses at the gene ends were 2 bases for V and 0 bases for J; bases not matched to a gene: 19. CDR3 in DNA: TGTGCCAGCAGTTTAAAGTCCCTCGGTCTAGCGGGGTCCAAGTACCAAGAGACCCAGTACTTC. Its protein product is CASSLKSLGLAGSKYQETQYF.